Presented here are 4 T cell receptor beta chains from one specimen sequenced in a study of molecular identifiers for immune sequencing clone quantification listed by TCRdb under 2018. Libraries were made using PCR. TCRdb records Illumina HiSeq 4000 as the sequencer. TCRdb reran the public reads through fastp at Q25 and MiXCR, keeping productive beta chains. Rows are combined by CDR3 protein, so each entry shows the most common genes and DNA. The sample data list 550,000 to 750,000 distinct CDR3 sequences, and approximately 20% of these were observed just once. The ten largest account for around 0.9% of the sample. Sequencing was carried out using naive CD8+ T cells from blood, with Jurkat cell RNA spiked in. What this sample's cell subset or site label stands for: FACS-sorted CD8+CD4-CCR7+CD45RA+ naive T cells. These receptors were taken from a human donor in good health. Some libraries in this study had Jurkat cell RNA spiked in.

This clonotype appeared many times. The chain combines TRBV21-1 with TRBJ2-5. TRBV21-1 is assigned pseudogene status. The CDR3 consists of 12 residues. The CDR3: CASRERRLTQYF. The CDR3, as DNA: TGTGCCAGCCGCGAGCGAAGATTGACCCAGTACTTC.

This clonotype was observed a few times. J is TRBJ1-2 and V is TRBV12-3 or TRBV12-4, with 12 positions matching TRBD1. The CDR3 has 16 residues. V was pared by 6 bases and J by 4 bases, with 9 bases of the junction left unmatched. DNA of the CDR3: TGTGCCAGCAGCCAAACCGGGACAGGGGGCTTCTATGGCTACACCTTC. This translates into CASSQTGTGGFYGYTF.

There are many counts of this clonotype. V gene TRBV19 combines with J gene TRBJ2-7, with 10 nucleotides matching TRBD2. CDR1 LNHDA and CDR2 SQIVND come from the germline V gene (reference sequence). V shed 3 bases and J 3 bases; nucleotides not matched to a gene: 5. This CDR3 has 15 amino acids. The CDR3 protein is CASSIVAGGYYEQYF. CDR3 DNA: TGTGCCAGTAGTATTGTAGCGGGGGGTTACTACGAGCAGTACTTC.

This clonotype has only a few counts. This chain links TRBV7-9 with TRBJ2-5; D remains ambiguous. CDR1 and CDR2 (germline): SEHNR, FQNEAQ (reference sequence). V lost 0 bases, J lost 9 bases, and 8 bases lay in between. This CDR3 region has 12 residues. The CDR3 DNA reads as TGTGCCAGCAGCTTAGCGACCGGGCCCCAGTACTTC. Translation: CASSLATGPQYF.